This entry lists 19 T cell receptor beta chains sequenced from one sample in a study of T-cell memory formation after mild COVID-19. TCRdb independently ran MiXCR on the 5' RACE reads; one entry per CDR3 protein. The sample includes more than 250,000 distinct CDR3 sequences, 16% of them seen just once. The sample taken for sequencing was PBMCs or a T cell subset sorted from them (not recorded which). These receptors all stem from a man aged 18 to 29 who had mild COVID-19 (a few samples of this study predate the infection). Cell type and time point are not known.

The J gene is TRBJ2-3, the V gene TRBV19; no reliable D call. The germline CDR1 and CDR2 sequences are LNHDA and SQIVND (reference sequence). CDR3 length: 16 residues. Trimming took off 3 bases at V and 1 base at J, with 14 bases between the two ends. The CDR3 region is CASSMLFPAGTDTQYF. The CDR3 DNA reads as TGTGCCAGTAGTATGTTATTTCCTGCAGGCACAGATACGCAGTATTTT. Full variable domain (remainder filled in from reference TRBV19 and TRBJ2-3): DGGITQSPKYLFRKEGQNVTLSCEQNLNHDAMYWYRQDPGQGLRLIYYSQIVNDFQKGDIAEGYSVSREKKESFPLTVTSAQKNPTAFYLCASSMLFPAGTDTQYFGPGTRLTVL.

This clonotype was counted many times. V gene TRBV27 combines with J gene TRBJ2-5, with D unresolved. The germline V gene encodes CDR1 MNHEY and CDR2 SMNVEV (reference sequence). The CDR3 runs 14 residues. Trimming took 5 bases from V and 0 from J, leaving 10 bases between them. DNA for the CDR3: TGTGCCAGCAGTGGAATCGCAGACCAAGAGACCCAGTACTTC. This translates into CASSGIADQETQYF.

This clonotype has just a few counts. The gene calls are TRBV4-3 and TRBJ1-6; no firm D call. This CDR3 spans 15 amino acids. Trimming removed 1 base at V and 4 bases at J, with 8 bases between. Germline loops: CDR1 LGHNA, CDR2 YSLEER. The CDR3 here is CASSQGGSYNSPLHF. The CDR3 coding sequence is TGCGCCAGCAGCCAAGGCGGTAGTTATAATTCACCCCTCCACTTT.

The chain is built from TRBV3-1 and TRBJ2-3; D remains ambiguous. Trimming cost V 1 base and J 5 bases, with 7 bases left between them. This CDR3 has 13 amino acids. The V gene's germline CDR1 is LGHDT and CDR2 YNNKEL (reference sequence). Here the CDR3 DNA reads TGTGCCAGCAGCCAAGTCCCCCAAGATACGCAGTATTTT. This gives the protein CASSQVPQDTQYF.

V is TRBV6-2 or TRBV6-3 and J is TRBJ2-3, with D unclear. Trimming removed 4 bases at V and 6 bases at J, with 11 bases between. The length of the CDR3 is 13 residues. The germline gives CDR1 MNHEY, CDR2 SVGEGT. CDR3 sequence reads: CASSFGPTDTQYF. The CDR3 coding sequence is TGTGCCAGCAGTTTCGGGCCCACGGATACGCAGTATTTT.

The J gene is TRBJ2-2, the V gene TRBV7-3, with a possible D match to TRBD2 (6 bases). The V end was cut by 2 bases, the J end by 0 bases, with 13 bases between. The CDR3 totals 17 residues. CDR1 and CDR2 (germline): SGHTA, FQGTGA. CDR3 coding DNA: TGTGCCAGCAGCTTAGGTGGGGGGACGACGAACACCGGGGAGCTGTTTTTT. It codes for CASSLGGGTTNTGELFF.

This clonotype appeared once. CDR3 sequence (DNA): TGCAGTGCTAAGGCTAGCGGGGCCACAGATACGCAGTATTTT. Amino acid sequence: CSAKASGATDTQYF. The chain links TRBV20-1 to TRBJ2-3; TRBD2 matches at 9 bases. There are 14 residues in the CDR3. Germline loops: CDR1 DFQATT, CDR2 SNEGSKA (reference sequence). J lost 2 bases, V lost 4 bases, and 4 bases had no gene match.

This clonotype was found a few times. The genes are TRBV19 and TRBJ1-2; 12 nucleotides align to TRBD1. Trimming at V came to 7 bases and at J to 7 bases, leaving 4 bases not matched to a gene. Germline V CDR1 and CDR2: LNHDA, SQIVND (reference sequence). The CDR3 is 13 residues long. DNA for the CDR3: TGTGCCAGTAAGGGACAGGGGGCATTTGGCTACACCTTC. It yields the protein CASKGQGAFGYTF.

The chain couples TRBV4-2 to TRBJ1-1; D not resolved. The CDR3 contains 15 residues. Germline V lookup: CDR1 LGHNA, CDR2 YNFKEQ. V dropped 3 bases and J dropped 2 bases, with 13 bases sitting between them. In DNA form, the CDR3 reads TGTGCCAGCAGCCAGTCCCCCGTTACTAACACTGAAGCTTTCTTT. Translated, it gives CASSQSPVTNTEAFF.

This chain joins TRBV29-1 and TRBJ2-6; no definite D call. Germline CDR1 and CDR2: SQVTM and ANQGSEA. There are 12 residues in the CDR3. Trimming took off 4 bases at V and 3 bases at J, with 4 bases between the two ends. The CDR3 DNA follows: TGCAGCGTTGCGGGTGGGGCCAACGTCCTGACTTTC. Residues: CSVAGGANVLTF.

Ten or more counts support this clonotype. The chain couples TRBV7-2 to TRBJ1-5, with D unresolved. Trimming stripped 4 bases from V and 3 bases from J, with 7 bases between. The CDR3 has 13 amino acids. CDR1 and CDR2 from the germline V gene are SGHTA and FQGNSA. The CDR3 spells CASSSRDNQPQHF. The CDR3 nucleotides read TGTGCCAGCAGCTCGAGGGACAATCAGCCCCAGCATTTT.

Only a few counts were recorded for this clonotype. The chain is built from TRBV6-2 or TRBV6-3 and TRBJ1-5; possible D gene TRBD1, 5 bases. Trimming pared 5 bases from V and 7 bases from J, leaving 9 bases between. Per the germline V gene, CDR1 is MNHEY and CDR2 is SVGEGT. The CDR3 sequence is 12 residues long. The CDR3 DNA follows: TGTGCCAGCAGTCACAGGAGGCAGCCCCAGCATTTT. Translated: CASSHRRQPQHF.

As DNA, the CDR3 is TGTGCCAGCAGTCCCCGAGGGGTGGGCTACACCTTC. It codes for CASSPRGVGYTF. This rearrangement joins TRBV12-3 or TRBV12-4 to TRBJ1-2, with D maybe TRBD1 (5 bases). The length of the CDR3 is 12 residues. The V and J ends lost 5 bases and 8 bases respectively, with 12 bases between them.

V gene TRBV7-8 combines with J gene TRBJ2-5; possibly TRBD1 for D (6 bases). The germline gives CDR1 SGHVS, CDR2 FQNEAQ. The CDR3 is 13 amino acids. Trimming shortened V by 4 bases and J by 5 bases, and 11 bases separated the two germline ends. The CDR3 sequence is CASSSEQGETQYF. The CDR3 DNA reads TGTGCCAGCAGCTCCGAACAGGGTGAGACCCAGTACTTC.

This sequence joins TRBV28 and TRBJ1-2, with TRBD1 identical over 12 bases. CDR1 is MDHEN, CDR2 SYDVKM, per germline. The CDR3 length is 16 residues. The junction had 6 bases not matched to a gene; V was cut back by 5 bases and J by 2 bases. Here the CDR3 DNA reads TGTGCCAGCAGTATTCCTGGGACAGGGGGCAACTATGGCTACACCTTC. Translating it yields CASSIPGTGGNYGYTF.

This clonotype came up a few times. The V gene is TRBV11-2, the J gene TRBJ2-1; the match to TRBD2 covers 7 bases. Trimming at V came to 6 bases and at J to 5 bases, leaving 10 bases not matched to a gene. Germline loops: CDR1 SGHAT, CDR2 FQNNGV. The CDR3 has 15 residues. CDR3 DNA sequence: TGTGCCAGCAGGCCAGGGACTACCCGGGACAATGAGCAGTTCTTC. Its protein product is CASRPGTTRDNEQFF.

This clonotype came up a few times. This sequence joins TRBV6-5 and TRBJ2-2; D is ambiguous. Germline values: CDR1 MNHEY, CDR2 SVGAGI. The CDR3 totals 14 residues. Trimming left V 6 bases short and J 7 bases short, with 15 bases between. The CDR3 loop reads CASRRTISSGELFF. The CDR3 DNA is TGTGCCAGCAGAAGGACGATTAGTAGCGGGGAGCTGTTTTTT.

The J gene is TRBJ2-5, the V gene TRBV7-2, with TRBD1 identical over 9 bases. Trimming took 1 base from V and 5 from J; bases not matched to a gene: 5. The CDR3 extends over 15 amino acids. Germline CDR1 and CDR2: SGHTA and FQGNSA. The CDR3 loop is CASSLDGTGMETQYF. CDR3 nucleotides: TGTGCCAGCAGCTTAGATGGGACAGGGATGGAGACCCAGTACTTC. Full variable domain (remainder filled in from reference TRBV7-2 and TRBJ2-5): GAGVSQSPSNKVTEKGKDVELRCDPISGHTALYWYRQSLGQGLEFLIYFQGNSAPDKSGLPSDRFSAERTGGSVSTLTIQRTQQEDSAVYLCASSLDGTGMETQYFGPGTRLLVL.

V is TRBV18 and J is TRBJ1-5; D gene ambiguous. Trimming took 4 bases from V and 5 from J, leaving 15 bases between them. The CDR3 is made up of 15 amino acids. Looked up from germline, CDR1 is KGHSH and CDR2 is LQKENI. The CDR3 nucleotides read TGTGCCAGCTCACTGACGGGATCCGGGGATCAGCCCCAGCATTTT. Translation gives CASSLTGSGDQPQHF.